The subject of this entry is one TCR beta chain. Its specific antigen is unknown. Base qualities are not provided; no much larger clone lies one nucleotide away. TCR beta VDJ combination and CDR3 sequence profiling used genomic DNA as the template. An Illumina HiSeq 2000 was the platform used for TCR repertoire sequencing. In the paper's pipeline: Repertoires were assessed using TRBV/TRBJ rearrangement plots, CDR3 size and DJ length profiles, and Simpson's diversity index. The immunodominant clone was defined as the most abundant DNA sequence in deep sequencing data. CDR3 amino acid sequences were screened for sharing across subjects and were compared with published repertoires and the VDJdb database. The public reads were run again by TCRdb, first through fastp at Q25 and then through MiXCR, and only productive beta chains were kept. Every CDR3 protein is listed once, alongside the most common genes and DNA of its rows. TCRdb, not the original authors, processed these V and J calls. This sample is represented by roughly 250,000 distinct CDR3 sequences; around 46% of them were singletons. The top ten clonotypes cover about 7.8% of the sample.

Patients chosen for sequencing had shown expansion of CD8+CD57+ cells by flow cytometry. Severe acquired aplastic anemia was diagnosed in all patients according to International Study of Aplastic Anemia and Agranulocytosis and Camitta criteria. No patient had received any therapy when blood was sampled. In this study, sorted CD4+ and CD8+ T cells from the blood of healthy subjects and of severe aplastic anemia patients had their TCR repertoires deep-sequenced. Patients were enrolled under clinicaltrials.gov protocols 00001620, 01623167, 00001397, 00071045, 00081523 and 00961064 in the USA. Ficoll-Paque density gradient centrifugation was used to isolate peripheral blood mononuclear cells. CD4+ and CD8+ T cells were sorted by FACS or magnetic beads before DNA extraction. This specimen belongs to a study of CD8+CD57+ T cells in acquired aplastic anemia (dated by TCRdb to 2016 to 2019). Some background on the complete study: A mean of around 3.2 ug of DNA, ranging from about 0.2 to 27.4 ug, was extracted from sorted CD4+ and CD8+ cells. CD8+CD57+ expansion was defined as frequency above the mean frequency observed in healthy subjects.

The full study reports these points: Some 30 CD8+ CDR3 sequences were shared between patients and controls but appeared highly expressed in patients and within their immunodominant clones. CD8+ Simpson's diversity did not differ significantly between patients and healthy controls (P=0.060).

The CDR1 and CDR2 encoded by the germline V gene are SGHTA and FQGNSA. After removal of 0 bases from V and 6 bases from J, the junction retains 1 base not matched to a gene. From its cysteine to its phenylalanine, the CDR3 spans 14 amino acids. The only DNA kept is the CDR3, 42 bases in frame from the first base. The sample was sorted CD4+, CD8+, or CD8+CD57+ T cells (not recorded which) from PBMCs. The sequence was obtained from a human donor with aplastic anemia. The chain uses TRBV7-2 and TRBJ2-1; 8 middle bases align to TRBD2. The DNA is TGTGCCAGCAGCTTAGCTGGGACTAGCAATGAGCAGTTCTTC. Translated, this gives CASSLAGTSNEQFF.